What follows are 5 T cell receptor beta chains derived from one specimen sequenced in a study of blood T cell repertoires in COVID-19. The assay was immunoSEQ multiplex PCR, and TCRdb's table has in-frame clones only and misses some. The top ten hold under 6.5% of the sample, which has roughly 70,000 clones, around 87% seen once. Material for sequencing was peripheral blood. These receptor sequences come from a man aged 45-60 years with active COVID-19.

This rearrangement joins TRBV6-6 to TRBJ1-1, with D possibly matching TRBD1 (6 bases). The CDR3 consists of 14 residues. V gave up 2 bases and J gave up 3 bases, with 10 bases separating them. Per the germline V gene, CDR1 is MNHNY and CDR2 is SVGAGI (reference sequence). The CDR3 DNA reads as TGTGCCAGCAGTTACAGGGGGTTAGACACTGAAGCTTTCTTT. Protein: CASSYRGLDTEAFF.

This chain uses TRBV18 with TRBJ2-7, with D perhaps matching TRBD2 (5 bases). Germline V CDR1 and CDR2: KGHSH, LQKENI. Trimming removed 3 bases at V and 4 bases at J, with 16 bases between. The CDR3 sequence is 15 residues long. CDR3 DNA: TGTGCCAGCTCACCGGGAACCCGGGGAAGTTACGAGCAGTACTTC. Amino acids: CASSPGTRGSYEQYF.

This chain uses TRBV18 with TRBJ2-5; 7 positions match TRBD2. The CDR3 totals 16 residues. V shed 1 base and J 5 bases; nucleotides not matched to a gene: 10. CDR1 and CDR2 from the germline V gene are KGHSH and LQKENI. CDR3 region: CASSPRARGEWETQYF. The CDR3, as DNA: TGTGCCAGCTCACCACGAGCCCGGGGGGAGTGGGAGACCCAGTACTTC. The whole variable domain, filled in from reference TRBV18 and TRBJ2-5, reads NAGVMQNPRHLVRRRGQEARLRCSPMKGHSHVYWYRQLPEEGLKFMVYLQKENIIDESGMPKERFSAEFPKEGPSILRIQQVVRGDSAAYFCASSPRARGEWETQYFGPGTRLLVL.

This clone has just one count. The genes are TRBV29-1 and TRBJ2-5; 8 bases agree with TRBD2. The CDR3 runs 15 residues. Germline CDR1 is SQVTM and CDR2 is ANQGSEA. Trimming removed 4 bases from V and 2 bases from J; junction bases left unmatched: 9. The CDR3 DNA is TGCAGCGTTGGAAGGTCTTCTAGCGGGCAAGAGACCCAGTACTTC. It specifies CSVGRSSSGQETQYF.

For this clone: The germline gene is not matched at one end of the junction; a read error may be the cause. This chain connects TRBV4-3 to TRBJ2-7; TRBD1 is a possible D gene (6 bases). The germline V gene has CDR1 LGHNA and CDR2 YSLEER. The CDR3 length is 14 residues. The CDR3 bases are TGCGCCAGCAGCCGACACAGGGAGTCCTCCGAGCAGTACTTC. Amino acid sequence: CASSRHRESSEQYF.